A single TCR beta chain is shown here with its context. Its antigen is not known. These data come from a study of cytomegalovirus exposure and HLA in healthy donors. Notes on the study in general: In vitro, three CMV-associated chains proved specific for CMV antigens.

The PCR was carried out with 60 Vbeta primers and 13 Jbeta primers. Here immunoSEQ multiplex PCR was the method, and the copy in TCRdb shows in-frame clones only, minus some. The sample records some 170,000 clones, more than 75% being singletons. What was sequenced was PBMCs. The source is a girl aged 5-17 years in good health and CMV-seropositive.

CDR3 sequence: CASSPGQTAYNEQFF. In DNA form, the CDR3 reads TGCGCCAGCAGCCCGGGACAGACCGCCTACAATGAGCAGTTCTTC. The rearrangement links TRBV5-1 to TRBJ2-1, with 7 bases matching TRBD1. Losses at the gene ends were 4 bases for V and 2 bases for J; bases not matched to a gene: 6. Germline V CDR1 and CDR2: SGHRS, YFSETQ. The length of the CDR3 is 15 residues.